This T cell receptor (beta chain) emerged from a study of T cell responses to AZD1222 COVID-19 vaccine. Findings and caveats of the study: Close to half of spike-specific TCRs reportedly recognize unmutated variant regions. Most donors were white British and more were female, and clonal diversity was possibly underestimated.

Produced via immunoSEQ multiplex PCR; TCRdb's table is partial and in-frame only. The table lists 150,000 to 200,000 clones, over 90% of them singletons. Concerning this clone: Its antigen is not identified.

Specimen: peripheral blood, collected on day 0 of AZD1222 vaccination. The TCR comes from an adult in good health.

The CDR3 loop reads CASSSPNYGYTF. The CDR3 nucleotides are TGTGCCAGCAGCTCCCCGAACTATGGCTACACCTTC. The rearrangement uses TRBV7-9 and TRBJ1-2; D unclear. Germline values: CDR1 SEHNR, CDR2 FQNEAQ (reference sequence). Trimming cost V 4 bases and J 2 bases, with 5 bases left between them. This CDR3 contains 12 residues.